Included here is one T cell receptor (beta chain) sequence, with context. Generated by immunoSEQ multiplex PCR, the TCRdb table keeps only in-frame clones and is missing some. The sample yields some 360,000 clones, 89% seen once. V lost 8 bases and J lost 4, with 6 bases in between. This CDR3 is 11 amino acids long. Germline assignment: CDR1 MNHEY and CDR2 SVGEGT. The sample comes from a study of blood T cell repertoires in COVID-19. J is TRBJ2-1 and V is TRBV6-2 or TRBV6-3; D gene unclear. This clonotype originated in a woman aged 60 to 75 with COVID-19, enrolled during active disease. The specimen was peripheral blood. CDR3 in DNA: TGTGCCAGCGGCCTATACAATGAGCAGTTCTTC. Residues: CASGLYNEQFF.